The clone carrying this T cell receptor beta chain appeared many times. The antigen is unknown. The CDR3 goes on 3 residues after the read ends, and that part is filled in from the germline J gene. Measured with immunoSEQ multiplex PCR; TCRdb has only the in-frame clones, and not every one. The table lists 9,400 or so clones, no singletons, with around 4.5% in the top ten. This sample is drawn from a study of T cell clonality in common variable immunodeficiency. The trim removed 4 bases at V and 0 bases at J, leaving 1 base unmatched. Germline CDR1 reads SGHKS; CDR2 reads YYEKEE (reference sequence). The length of the CDR3 is 14 residues. Study-wide points: Reportedly, TCR beta sequences from common variable immunodeficiency showed fewer deletions and N-nucleotide insertions. CVID subjects shared fewer TCRbeta clones than healthy controls did. CVID subjects had higher TCRbeta clonality than healthy controls, most marked in about a third. Authors noted CVID clonality's cause needs subpopulation repertoire sequencing.

The sequence was obtained from a human donor with common variable immunodeficiency. The chain uses TRBV5-5 and TRBJ1-3, with 7 positions matching TRBD1. Input material: peripheral blood mononuclear cells. The covered CDR3 bases are TGTGCCAGCAGCGCAGGGGGCTCTGGAAACACC. Its translation: CASSAGGSGNT. The complete CDR3 reads CASSAGGSGNTIYF.